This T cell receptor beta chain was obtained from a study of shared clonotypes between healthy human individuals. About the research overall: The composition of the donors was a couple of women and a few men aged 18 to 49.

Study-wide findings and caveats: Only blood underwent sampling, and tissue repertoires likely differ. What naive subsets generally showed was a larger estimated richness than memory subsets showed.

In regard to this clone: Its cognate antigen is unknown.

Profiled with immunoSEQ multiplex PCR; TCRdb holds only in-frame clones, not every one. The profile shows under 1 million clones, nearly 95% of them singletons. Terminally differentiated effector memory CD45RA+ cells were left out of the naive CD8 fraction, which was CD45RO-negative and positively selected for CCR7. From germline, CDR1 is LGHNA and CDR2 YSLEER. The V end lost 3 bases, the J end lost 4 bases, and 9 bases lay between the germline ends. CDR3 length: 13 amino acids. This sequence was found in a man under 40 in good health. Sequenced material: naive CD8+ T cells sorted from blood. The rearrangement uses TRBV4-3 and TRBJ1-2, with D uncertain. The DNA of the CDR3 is TGCGCCAGCAGCCATCCGGGAACCTATGGCTACACCTTC. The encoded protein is CASSHPGTYGYTF.